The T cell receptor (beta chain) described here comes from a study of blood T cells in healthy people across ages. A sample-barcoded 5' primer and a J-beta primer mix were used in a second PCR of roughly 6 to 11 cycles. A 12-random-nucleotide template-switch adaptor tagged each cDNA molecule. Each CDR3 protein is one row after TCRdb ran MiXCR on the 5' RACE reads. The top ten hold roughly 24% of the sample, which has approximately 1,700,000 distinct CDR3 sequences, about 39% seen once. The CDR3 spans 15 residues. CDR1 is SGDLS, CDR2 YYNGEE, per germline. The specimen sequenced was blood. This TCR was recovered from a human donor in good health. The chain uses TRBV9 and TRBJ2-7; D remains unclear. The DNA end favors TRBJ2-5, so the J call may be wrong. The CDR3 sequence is CASSVDTLRRETQYF. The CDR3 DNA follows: TGTGCCAGCAGCGTAGATACGTTAAGGAGAGAGACCCAGTACTTC.